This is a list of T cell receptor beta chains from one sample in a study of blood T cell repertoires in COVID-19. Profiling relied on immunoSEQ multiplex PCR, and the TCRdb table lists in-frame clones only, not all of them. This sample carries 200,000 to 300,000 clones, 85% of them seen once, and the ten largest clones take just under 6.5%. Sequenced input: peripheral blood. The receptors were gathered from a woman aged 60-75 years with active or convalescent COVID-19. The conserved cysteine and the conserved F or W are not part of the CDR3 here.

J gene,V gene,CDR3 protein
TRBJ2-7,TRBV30,AWSVGGVAGGYEQY
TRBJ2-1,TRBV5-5,ASSLGLAGGRSYNEQF
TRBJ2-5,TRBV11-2,ASSLGATQETQY
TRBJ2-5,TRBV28,ASSFPLTGGPFTQY
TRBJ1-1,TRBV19,ATSIQGAVSTGAF
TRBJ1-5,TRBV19,ASSLLRTGNQPQH
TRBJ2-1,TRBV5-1,ASSLGSEGAPYNEQF
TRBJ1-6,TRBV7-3,ASSSTGFGSPLH
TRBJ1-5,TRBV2,ASSRGGGNQPQH
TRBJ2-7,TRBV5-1,ASSRPLTGGSYEQY
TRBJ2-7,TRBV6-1,ASSVVRVAGSYEQY
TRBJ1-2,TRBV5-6,ASSPVGDYGYT
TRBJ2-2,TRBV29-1,SVETGGNTGELF
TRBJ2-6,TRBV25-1,ASSGPGTGSSGANVLT
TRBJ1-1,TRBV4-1,ASSQITQGPTEAF
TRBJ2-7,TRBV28,ASSSGRYEQY
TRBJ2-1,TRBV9,ASSPGQIGEQF
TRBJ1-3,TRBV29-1,SGGLGNTIY
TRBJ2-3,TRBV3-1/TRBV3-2,ASSQERSRGGGAGDTQY
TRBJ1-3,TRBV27,ASSPGNTGGNTIY